The 10 T cell receptor beta chains listed next were all sequenced from one sample in a study of spatial heterogeneity in lung cancer. General study findings and limits: Counts of expanded alpha and beta TCRs within tumors tracked the tumor nonsynonymous mutation count.

Their antigens are not known. One entry per CDR3 protein, called by TCRdb with MiXCR from the 5' RACE reads. The table lists 10,000 or so distinct CDR3 sequences, 7% to 9% of them singletons, with about 18% in the top ten. Time point described: sample taken at primary tumor resection. The sample consisted of lung tumor tissue, taken at surgery. These receptors all stem from a male donor with early-stage non-small cell lung cancer.

A word on this clonotype: A much bigger clone sits one base away, suggesting this may be a read error. The CDR3 here is CSARVLAEANEQFF. CDR3 DNA: TGCAGTGCTAGAGTGCTAGCGGAAGCGAATGAGCAGTTCTTC. This chain uses TRBV20-1 with TRBJ2-1, with TRBD2 matching over 7 bases. J lost 7 bases, V lost 1 base, and 7 bases had no gene match. The CDR3 has 14 residues. CDR1 and CDR2 (germline): DFQATT, SNEGSKA (reference sequence).

At least ten counts were recorded for this clonotype. The genes are TRBV20-1 and TRBJ2-7; D is possibly TRBD2 (7 bases). V dropped 2 bases and J dropped 2 bases, with 16 bases sitting between them. The CDR3 extends over 15 amino acids. The V gene's germline CDR1 is DFQATT and CDR2 SNEGSKA (reference sequence). CDR3 in amino acids: CSARNPQGGAYEQYF. CDR3 coding DNA: TGCAGTGCTAGAAACCCACAGGGAGGGGCCTACGAGCAGTACTTC.

V gene TRBV5-4 combines with J gene TRBJ2-5, with 7 bases matching TRBD1. There are 13 residues in the CDR3. Losses at the gene ends were 4 bases for V and 2 bases for J; bases not matched to a gene: 2. From germline, CDR1 is SGHNT and CDR2 YYREEE (reference sequence). CDR3 DNA: TGTGCCAGCAGCCGGGACAGACAAGAGACCCAGTACTTC. This sequence encodes CASSRDRQETQYF.

This clonotype appeared many times. The chain links TRBV27 to TRBJ2-1, with a weak D call TRBD1 (6 bases). Trimming stripped 3 bases from V and 12 bases from J, with 12 bases between. The CDR3 runs to 12 residues. Per germline, CDR1 MNHEY and CDR2 SMNVEV (reference sequence). CDR3 residues: CASSFGGAGQFF. CDR3 DNA: TGTGCCAGCAGTTTTGGGGGCGCGGGGCAGTTCTTC.

This clonotype is medium-sized within its sample. The genes are TRBV28 and TRBJ2-5, with a tentative D call TRBD1 (6 bases). V was trimmed by 1 base and J by 2 bases, leaving 11 bases between them. Germline CDR1 reads MDHEN; CDR2 reads SYDVKM. This CDR3 has 15 amino acids. Here the CDR3 DNA reads TGTGCCAGCAGTTTATACAGGGAAGGACAAGAGACCCAGTACTTC. Protein: CASSLYREGQETQYF. The full variable domain, rest sourced from reference TRBV28 and TRBJ2-5, is DVKVTQSSRYLVKRTGEKVFLECVQDMDHENMFWYRQDPGLGLRLIYFSYDVKMKEKGDIPEGYSVSREKKERFSLILESASTNQTSMYLCASSLYREGQETQYFGPGTRLLVL.

This clonotype was observed many times. This rearrangement joins TRBV7-2 to TRBJ2-1; D possibly corresponds to TRBD2 (5 bases). The CDR3 is 13 residues long. V was shortened by 0 bases and J by 13 bases, with 13 bases between the two germline ends. Germline values: CDR1 SGHTA, CDR2 FQGNSA. CDR3 protein: CASSLALGRGQFF. The CDR3 nucleotides read TGTGCCAGCAGCTTAGCGCTCGGACGGGGTCAGTTCTTC.

By frequency in the sample, this clonotype is medium-sized (0.01 to 0.1%). The chain employs TRBV6-6 and TRBJ2-3; D possibly corresponds to TRBD2 (5 bases). CDR1 and CDR2 (germline): MNHNY, SVGAGI (reference sequence). V was clipped by 2 bases and J by 0 bases, with 6 bases between them. This CDR3 is 14 amino acids long. The CDR3 region is CASSYRGSTDTQYF. The CDR3 DNA sequence: TGTGCCAGCAGTTACCGGGGTAGCACAGATACGCAGTATTTT.

The rearrangement links TRBV20-1 to TRBJ2-1; TRBD2 is a possible D gene (6 bases). The CDR3 is made up of 15 amino acids. Trimming shortened V by 0 bases and J by 9 bases, and 18 bases separated the two germline ends. Germline CDR1 DFQATT, CDR2 SNEGSKA (reference sequence). In nucleotides, the CDR3 is TGCAGTGCTAGAGATAGAAGTAGACTAGTAATTGAGCAGTTCTTC. Translation: CSARDRSRLVIEQFF.

This clonotype appeared many times. This rearrangement joins TRBV20-1 to TRBJ2-1, with TRBD1 identical over 8 bases. This CDR3 comprises 15 residues. Unmatched junction bases numbered 9, after V lost 0 bases and J lost 8 bases. Germline V gene lookup returns CDR1 DFQATT and CDR2 SNEGSKA (reference sequence). The DNA of the CDR3 is TGCAGTGCTAGAGATCCCGGACAGGGCAACGATGAGCAGTTCTTC. This gives the protein CSARDPGQGNDEQFF.

The sample holds many counts of this clonotype. This sequence joins TRBV11-2 and TRBJ2-3; TRBD1 aligns across 11 bases. This CDR3 is 15 amino acids long. Germline V lookup: CDR1 SGHAT, CDR2 FQNNGV. V was clipped by 1 base and J by 4 bases; unmatched bases: 1. CDR3 in amino acids: CASSLGTGGADTQYF. CDR3 in DNA: TGTGCCAGCAGCTTAGGGACAGGGGGCGCAGATACGCAGTATTTT.